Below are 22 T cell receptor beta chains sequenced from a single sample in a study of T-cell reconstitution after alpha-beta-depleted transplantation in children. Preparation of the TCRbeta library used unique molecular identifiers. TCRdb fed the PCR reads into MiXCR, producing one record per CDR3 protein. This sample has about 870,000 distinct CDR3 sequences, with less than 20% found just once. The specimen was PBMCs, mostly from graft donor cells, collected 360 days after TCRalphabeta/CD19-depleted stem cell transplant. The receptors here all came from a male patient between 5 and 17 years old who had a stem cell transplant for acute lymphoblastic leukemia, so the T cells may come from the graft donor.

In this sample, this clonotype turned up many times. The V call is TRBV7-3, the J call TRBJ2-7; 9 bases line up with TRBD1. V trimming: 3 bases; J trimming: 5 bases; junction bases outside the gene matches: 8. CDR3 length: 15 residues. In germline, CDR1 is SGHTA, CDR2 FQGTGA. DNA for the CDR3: TGTGCCAGCAGCTTCTATCCGGGACAGGGCCACGAGCAGTACTTC. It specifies CASSFYPGQGHEQYF.

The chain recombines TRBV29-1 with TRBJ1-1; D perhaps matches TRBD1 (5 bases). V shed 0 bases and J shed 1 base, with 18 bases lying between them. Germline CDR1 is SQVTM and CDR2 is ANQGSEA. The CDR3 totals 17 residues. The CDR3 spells CSVEDRHTGRRNTEAFF. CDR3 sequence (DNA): TGCAGCGTTGAAGATAGACATACAGGTCGGAGGAACACTGAAGCTTTCTTT.

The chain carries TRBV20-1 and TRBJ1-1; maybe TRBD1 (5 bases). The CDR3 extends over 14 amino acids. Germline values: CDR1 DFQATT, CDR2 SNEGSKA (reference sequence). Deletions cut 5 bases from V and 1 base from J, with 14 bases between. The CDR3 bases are TGCAGTGCTGCCCCGGGACGGTCGAACACTGAAGCTTTCTTT. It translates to CSAAPGRSNTEAFF.

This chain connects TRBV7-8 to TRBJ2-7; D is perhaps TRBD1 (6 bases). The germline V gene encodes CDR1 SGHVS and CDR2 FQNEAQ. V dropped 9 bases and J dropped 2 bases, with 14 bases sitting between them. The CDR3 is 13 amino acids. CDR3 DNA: TGTGCCAGTGGGGACATCTGGACCTACGAGCAGTACTTC. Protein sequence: CASGDIWTYEQYF.

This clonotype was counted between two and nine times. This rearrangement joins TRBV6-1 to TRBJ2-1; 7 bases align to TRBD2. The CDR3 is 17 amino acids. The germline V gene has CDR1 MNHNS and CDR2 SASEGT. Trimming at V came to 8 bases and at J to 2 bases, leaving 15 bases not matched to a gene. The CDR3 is CASGTHGGGSAYNEQFF. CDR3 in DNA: TGTGCCAGCGGAACCCACGGAGGCGGGAGCGCCTACAATGAGCAGTTCTTC.

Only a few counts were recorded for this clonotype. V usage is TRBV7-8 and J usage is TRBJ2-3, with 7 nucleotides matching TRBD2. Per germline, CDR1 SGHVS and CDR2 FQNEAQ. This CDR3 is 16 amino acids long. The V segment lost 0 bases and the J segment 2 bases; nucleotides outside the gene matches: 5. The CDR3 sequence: CASSLAASGYTDTQYF. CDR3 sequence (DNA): TGTGCCAGCAGCTTAGCGGCTAGCGGATACACAGATACGCAGTATTTT.

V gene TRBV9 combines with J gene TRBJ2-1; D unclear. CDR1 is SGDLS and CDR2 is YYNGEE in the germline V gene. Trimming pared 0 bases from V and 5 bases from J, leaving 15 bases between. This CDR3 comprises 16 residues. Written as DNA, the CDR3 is TGTGCCAGCAGCGTAGACGAAGTAACGTCCCACAATGAGCAGTTCTTC. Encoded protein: CASSVDEVTSHNEQFF.

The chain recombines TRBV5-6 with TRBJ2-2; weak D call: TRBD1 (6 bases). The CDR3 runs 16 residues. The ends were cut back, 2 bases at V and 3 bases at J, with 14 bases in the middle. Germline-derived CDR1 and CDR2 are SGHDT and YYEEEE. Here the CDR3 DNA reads TGTGCCAGCAGCTTTCAACAGGGTTATGACACCGGGGAGCTGTTTTTT. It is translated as CASSFQQGYDTGELFF.

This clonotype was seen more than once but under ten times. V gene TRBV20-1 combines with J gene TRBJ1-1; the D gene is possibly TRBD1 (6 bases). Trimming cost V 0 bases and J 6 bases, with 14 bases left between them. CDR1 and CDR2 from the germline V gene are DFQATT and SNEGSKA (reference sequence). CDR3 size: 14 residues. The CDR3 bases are TGCAGTGCTAGAGAGTACAGGGCGGCGGCTGAAGCTTTCTTT. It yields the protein CSAREYRAAAEAFF.

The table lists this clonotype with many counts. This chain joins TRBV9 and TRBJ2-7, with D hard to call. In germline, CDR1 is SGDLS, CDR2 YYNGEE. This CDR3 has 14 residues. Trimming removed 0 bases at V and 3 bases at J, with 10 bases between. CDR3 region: CASSVAPKYYEQYF. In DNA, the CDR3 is TGTGCCAGCAGCGTAGCTCCCAAATACTACGAGCAGTACTTC.

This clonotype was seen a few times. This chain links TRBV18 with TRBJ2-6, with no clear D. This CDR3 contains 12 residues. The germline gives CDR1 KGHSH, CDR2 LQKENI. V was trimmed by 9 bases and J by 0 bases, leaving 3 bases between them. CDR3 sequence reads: CARPSGANVLTF. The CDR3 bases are TGTGCCAGGCCCTCTGGGGCCAACGTCCTGACTTTC.

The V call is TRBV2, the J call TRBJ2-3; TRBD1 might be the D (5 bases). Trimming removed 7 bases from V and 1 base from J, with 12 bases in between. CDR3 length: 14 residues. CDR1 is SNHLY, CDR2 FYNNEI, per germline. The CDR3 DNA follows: TGTGCCAGCAAGTTAGAACAGGGCACAGATACGCAGTATTTT. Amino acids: CASKLEQGTDTQYF.

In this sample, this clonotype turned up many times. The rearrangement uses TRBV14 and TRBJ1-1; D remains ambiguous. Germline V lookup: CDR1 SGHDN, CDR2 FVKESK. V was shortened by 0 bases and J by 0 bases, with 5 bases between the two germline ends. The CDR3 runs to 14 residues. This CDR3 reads CASSQETVNTEAFF. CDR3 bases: TGTGCCAGCAGCCAAGAGACGGTGAACACTGAAGCTTTCTTT. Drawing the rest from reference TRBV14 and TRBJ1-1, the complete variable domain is EAGVTQFPSHSVIEKGQTVTLRCDPISGHDNLYWYRRVMGKEIKFLLHFVKESKQDESGMPNNRFLAERTGGTYSTLKVQPAELEDSGVYFCASSQETVNTEAFFGQGTRLTVV.

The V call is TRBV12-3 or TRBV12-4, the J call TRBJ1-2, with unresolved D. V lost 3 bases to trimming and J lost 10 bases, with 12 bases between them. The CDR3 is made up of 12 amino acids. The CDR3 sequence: CASSFFSGFYTF. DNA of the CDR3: TGTGCCAGCAGTTTTTTTAGCGGGTTCTACACCTTC.

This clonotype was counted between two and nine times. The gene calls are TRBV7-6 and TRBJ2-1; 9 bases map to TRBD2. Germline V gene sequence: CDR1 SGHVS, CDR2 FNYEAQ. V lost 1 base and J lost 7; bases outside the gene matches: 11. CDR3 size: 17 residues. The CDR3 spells CASSLVQASGTLNEQFF. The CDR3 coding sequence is TGTGCCAGCAGCTTAGTACAGGCTAGCGGGACCCTTAATGAGCAGTTCTTC.

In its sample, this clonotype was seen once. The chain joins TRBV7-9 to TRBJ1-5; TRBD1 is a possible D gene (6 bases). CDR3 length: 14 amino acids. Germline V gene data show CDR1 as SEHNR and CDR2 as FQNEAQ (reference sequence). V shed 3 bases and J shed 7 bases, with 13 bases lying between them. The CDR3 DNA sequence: TGTGCCAGCAGCTTCTCCGAGGGGGACCAGCCCCAGCATTTT. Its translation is CASSFSEGDQPQHF. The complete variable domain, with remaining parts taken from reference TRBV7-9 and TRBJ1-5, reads DTGVSQNPRHKITKRGQNVTFRCDPISEHNRLYWYRQTLGQGPEFLTYFQNEAQLEKSRLLSDRFSAERPKGSFSTLEIQRTEQGDSAMYLCASSFSEGDQPQHFGDGTRLSIL.

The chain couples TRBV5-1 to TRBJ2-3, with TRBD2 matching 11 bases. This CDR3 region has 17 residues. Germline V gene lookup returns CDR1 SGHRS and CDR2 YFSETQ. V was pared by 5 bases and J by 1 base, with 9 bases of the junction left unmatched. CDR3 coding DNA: TGCGCCAGCAGTCTACTAGCGGGAGAGCTGGGCACAGATACGCAGTATTTT. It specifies CASSLLAGELGTDTQYF.

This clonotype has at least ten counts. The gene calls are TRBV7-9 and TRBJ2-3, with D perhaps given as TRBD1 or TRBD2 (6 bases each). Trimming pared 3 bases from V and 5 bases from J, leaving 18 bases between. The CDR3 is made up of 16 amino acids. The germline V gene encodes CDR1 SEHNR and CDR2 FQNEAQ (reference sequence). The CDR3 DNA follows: TGTGCCAGCAGCTTGGGGGCCTGGAGGGCAGGAGATACGCAGTATTTT. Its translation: CASSLGAWRAGDTQYF. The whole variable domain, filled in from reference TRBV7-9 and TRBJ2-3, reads DTGVSQNPRHKITKRGQNVTFRCDPISEHNRLYWYRQTLGQGPEFLTYFQNEAQLEKSRLLSDRFSAERPKGSFSTLEIQRTEQGDSAMYLCASSLGAWRAGDTQYFGPGTRLTVL.

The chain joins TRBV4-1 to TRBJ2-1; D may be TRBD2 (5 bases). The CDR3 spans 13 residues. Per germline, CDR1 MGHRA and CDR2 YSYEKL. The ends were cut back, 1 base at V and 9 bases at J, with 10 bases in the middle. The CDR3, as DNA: TGCGCCAGCAGCCAAGTCCCCAGCGGTGAGCAGTTCTTC. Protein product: CASSQVPSGEQFF.

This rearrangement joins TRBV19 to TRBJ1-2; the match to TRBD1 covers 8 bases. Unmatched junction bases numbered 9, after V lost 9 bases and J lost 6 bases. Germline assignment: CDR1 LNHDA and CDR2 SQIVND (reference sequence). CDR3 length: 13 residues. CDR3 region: CASSFDRGHGYTF. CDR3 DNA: TGTGCCAGCTCATTTGACAGGGGTCATGGCTACACCTTC.

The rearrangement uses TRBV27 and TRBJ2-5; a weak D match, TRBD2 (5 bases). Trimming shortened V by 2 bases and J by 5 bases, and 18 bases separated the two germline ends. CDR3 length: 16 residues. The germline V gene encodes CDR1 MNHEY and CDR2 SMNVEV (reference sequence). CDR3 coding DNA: TGTGCCAGCAGTTTAATGGGTCGGGGTACGGTGGAGACCCAGTACTTC. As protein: CASSLMGRGTVETQYF.

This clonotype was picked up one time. This CDR3 reads CSAILDRDQPQHF. CDR3 sequence (DNA): TGCAGTGCTATTCTAGACAGGGATCAGCCCCAGCATTTT. The rearrangement joins TRBV20-1 to TRBJ1-5, with TRBD1 matching 7 bases. After removal of 4 bases from V and 5 bases from J, the junction contained 5 bases not matched to a gene. Germline CDR1 is DFQATT and CDR2 is SNEGSKA (reference sequence). The CDR3 is 13 residues long.